This T cell receptor beta chain was recorded in a study of identical twins. The study, taken as a whole, reports: Abundant beta clonotypes from cord blood bore fewer insertions; memory repertoires lacked this pattern.

The cDNA had a unique molecular identifier and a template-switch universal primer site. Each CDR3 protein is one row after TCRdb ran MiXCR on the 5' RACE reads. The sample yields some 190,000 distinct CDR3 sequences, approximately 15% seen once. This clonotype occurred many times. No antigen is known for it. V lost 5 bases to trimming and J lost 2 bases; unmatched junction nucleotides: 6. The CDR3 totals 14 residues. Germline V CDR1 and CDR2: WNHNN, SYGVQD (reference sequence). The data were also submitted as part of a second study, on T cells expressing NK-cell markers. This second study notes: The TCR beta repertoires originated in sorted CD3+CD56+NKG2C+, CD3+CD56+NKG2C- and CD3+CD56-NKG2C+ T cells. One observes that, in several donors, these clonotypes were also the leading ones within the CD3+CD56-NKG2C+ fraction.

This TCR was recovered from a woman aged 18-30 years in good health. V gene TRBV10-1 combines with J gene TRBJ2-7; 7 positions match TRBD1. The specimen sequenced was CD8+ T cells sorted from blood. The chain's CDR3 is CASSRDSAAYEQYF. The DNA of the CDR3 is TGCGCCAGCAGTCGGGACAGCGCAGCCTACGAGCAGTACTTC.